The entry below gives a single T cell receptor beta chain sequence along with its context. What it binds is not known. A much more abundant neighbour one base away suggests this may be a read error. The source of the sample is a study of glioma-infiltrating T cells. Study-wide points: Only very few CDR3 sequences appeared in both tissue and blood.

Using RNA template, CDR3s of TCR alpha and beta were amplified with iRepertoire arm-PCR. In TCRdb, the multiplex PCR reads were re-called with MiXCR into one record per CDR3 protein. Among approximately 110,000 distinct CDR3 sequences listed, roughly 24% were seen once. The sequencing sample was made of glioma tissue, nonneoplastic brain tissue, or PBMCs (not recorded which). The clonotype comes from a human donor with low-grade glioma or glioblastoma, undergoing nonglioma brain surgery, or in good health (not recorded which).

CDR3 sequence reads: CASILGTNEQYF. For the CDR3, the DNA is TGTGCCAGCATCTTAGGGACAAACGAGCAGTACTTC. The chain recombines TRBV7-9 with TRBJ2-7, with D maybe TRBD1 (6 bases). The CDR3 runs 12 residues. CDR1 is SEHNR, CDR2 FQNEAQ, per germline (reference sequence).